These 7 T cell receptor beta chains share one sample of origin, sequenced in a study of immune cell composition in non-small cell lung cancer. The assay was immunoSEQ multiplex PCR, and TCRdb's table has in-frame clones only and misses some. The sample holds 15,000 or so clones; 69% are singletons and the top ten take about 7.5%. Sequencing used lung tumor tissue. Receptors were obtained from a human donor with non-small cell lung cancer.

This clone has more than one count but fewer than ten. The chain carries TRBV15 and TRBJ1-4; 7 bases align to TRBD1. The V segment lost 0 bases and the J segment 5 bases; nucleotides outside the gene matches: 6. The CDR3 loop spans 16 amino acids. CDR1 LNHNV and CDR2 YYDKDF come from the germline V gene (reference sequence). The CDR3 DNA sequence: TGTGCCACCAGCAGAGATGAGGTCAGGGGGAATGAAAAACTGTTTTTT. It specifies CATSRDEVRGNEKLFF.

This sequence joins TRBV7-2 and TRBJ2-5, with 12 bases fitting TRBD1. Germline values: CDR1 SGHTA, CDR2 FQGNSA. V was clipped by 2 bases and J by 5 bases; unmatched bases: 3. The CDR3 runs to 15 residues. CDR3 nucleotides: TGTGCCAGCAGCTTATCGGGACAGGGGGCGGAGACCCAGTACTTC. It translates to CASSLSGQGAETQYF.

This clone has more than one count but fewer than ten. The chain combines TRBV2 with TRBJ1-3; D is undetermined. CDR3 length: 15 amino acids. Trimming pared 7 bases from V and 1 base from J, leaving 14 bases between. The germline V gene encodes CDR1 SNHLY and CDR2 FYNNEI. CDR3 sequence reads: CASTESPGSGNTIYF. Written as DNA, the CDR3 is TGTGCCAGCACCGAATCCCCCGGGTCTGGAAACACCATATATTTT.

The V call is TRBV18, the J call TRBJ1-4; TRBD1 might be the D (5 bases). The CDR3 extends over 15 amino acids. The germline V gene encodes CDR1 KGHSH and CDR2 LQKENI. With 3 bases removed from V and 4 bases from J, the gap between germline ends came to 12 bases. CDR3 DNA sequence: TGTGCCAGCTCACCTGTCTCAGGGCTTAATGAAAAACTGTTTTTT. It yields the protein CASSPVSGLNEKLFF. The full variable domain, with the rest looked up from reference TRBV18 and TRBJ1-4, is NAGVMQNPRHLVRRRGQEARLRCSPMKGHSHVYWYRQLPEEGLKFMVYLQKENIIDESGMPKERFSAEFPKEGPSILRIQQVVRGDSAAYFCASSPVSGLNEKLFFGSGTQLSVL.

This sequence joins TRBV9 and TRBJ2-2; no definite D call. The CDR3 runs 13 residues. The germline V gene encodes CDR1 SGDLS and CDR2 YYNGEE. V shed 4 bases and J shed 1 base, with 5 bases lying between them. CDR3: CASSFQNTGELFF. In DNA, the CDR3 is TGTGCCAGCAGCTTTCAGAACACCGGGGAGCTGTTTTTT.

Only a few counts were recorded for this clone. The CDR3 DNA sequence: TGCGCCAGCAGCCCGGGACAGGGGGCCTACGAGCAGTACTTC. Translated, it gives CASSPGQGAYEQYF. The rearrangement uses TRBV5-1 and TRBJ2-7; 11 bases agree with TRBD1. J lost 2 bases, V lost 4 bases, and 2 bases had no gene match. The CDR3 covers 14 residues. In germline, CDR1 is SGHRS, CDR2 YFSETQ.

This clone occurred a few times. The V gene is TRBV30, the J gene TRBJ1-5, with 8 nucleotides matching TRBD1. CDR1 and CDR2 from the germline V gene are GTSNPN and SVGIG (reference sequence). This CDR3 contains 13 residues. The J segment lost 0 bases and the V segment lost 8 bases, leaving 3 bases of the junction unmatched. CDR3 DNA sequence: TGTGCCCTTGACAGGGGTAGCAATCAGCCCCAGCATTTT. This codes for CALDRGSNQPQHF.